This T cell receptor (beta chain) was identified during a study of blood T cell repertoires in COVID-19. For the study at large: Samples representing acute and convalescent COVID-19 were sourced from the United States, Italy and Spain. The cDNA or gDNA used as material had been derived from T cells, B-cell-depleted T cells, or PBMCs.

As processed by the authors: The assay estimated nucleated cells by amplifying reference gene primers. Method: immunoSEQ multiplex PCR; TCRdb's copy keeps in-frame clones and lacks some. The D gene and trimming were derived from the DNA, and the V and J assignments and clone size from that table. Of tens of thousands of clones in the sample, about 79% were seen once. Per the germline V gene, CDR1 is MDHEN and CDR2 is SYDVKM. The CDR3 spans 17 residues. The V gene end was trimmed by 3 bases and the J gene end by 0 bases; junction bases not matched to a gene: 11. Sequencing input: peripheral blood. This rearrangement joins TRBV28 to TRBJ2-7; TRBD1 agrees at 7 bases. This sequence was found in a human donor with acute or convalescent COVID-19. The donor label of this sample is uncertain. The CDR3 sequence is CASSFPEGQTISYEQYF. Written as DNA, the CDR3 is TGTGCCAGCAGTTTTCCCGAGGGACAGACCATCTCCTACGAGCAGTACTTC.